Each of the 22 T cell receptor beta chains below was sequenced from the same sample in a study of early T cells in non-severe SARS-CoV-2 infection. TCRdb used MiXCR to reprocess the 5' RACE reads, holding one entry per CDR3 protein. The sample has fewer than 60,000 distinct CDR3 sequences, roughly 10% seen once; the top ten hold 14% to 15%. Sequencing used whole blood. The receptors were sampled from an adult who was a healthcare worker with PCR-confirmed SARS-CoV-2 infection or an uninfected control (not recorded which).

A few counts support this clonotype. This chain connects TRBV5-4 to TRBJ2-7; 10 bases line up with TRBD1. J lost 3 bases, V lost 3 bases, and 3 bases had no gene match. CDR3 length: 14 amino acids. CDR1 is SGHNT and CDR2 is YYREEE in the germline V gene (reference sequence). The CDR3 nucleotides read TGTGCCAGCAGCTGGGACAGGGGTTTCTACGAGCAGTACTTC. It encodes CASSWDRGFYEQYF.

CDR3 residues: CSVEDLNRGRKAFF. CDR3 DNA: TGCAGCGTTGAAGATCTGAACAGGGGGCGCAAAGCTTTCTTT. The chain carries TRBV29-1 and TRBJ1-1, with 9 positions matching TRBD1. The CDR3 covers 14 residues. With 0 bases clipped from V and 9 bases from J, the junction kept 8 bases outside the gene matches. CDR1 is SQVTM and CDR2 is ANQGSEA in the germline V gene.

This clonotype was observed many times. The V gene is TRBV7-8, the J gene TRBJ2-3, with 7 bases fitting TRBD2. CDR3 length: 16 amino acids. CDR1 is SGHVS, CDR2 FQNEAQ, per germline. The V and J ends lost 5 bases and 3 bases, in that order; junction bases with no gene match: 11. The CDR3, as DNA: TGTGCCAGCAGCCCATGGGGGGGATTAGCGACAGATACGCAGTATTTT. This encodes CASSPWGGLATDTQYF.

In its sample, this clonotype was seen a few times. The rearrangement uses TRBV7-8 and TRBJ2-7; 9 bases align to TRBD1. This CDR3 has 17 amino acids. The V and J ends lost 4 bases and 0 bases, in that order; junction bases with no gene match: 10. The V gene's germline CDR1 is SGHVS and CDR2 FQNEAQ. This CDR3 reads CASSYGQGPKSSYEQYF. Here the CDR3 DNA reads TGTGCCAGCAGCTATGGACAGGGGCCTAAGAGCTCCTACGAGCAGTACTTC.

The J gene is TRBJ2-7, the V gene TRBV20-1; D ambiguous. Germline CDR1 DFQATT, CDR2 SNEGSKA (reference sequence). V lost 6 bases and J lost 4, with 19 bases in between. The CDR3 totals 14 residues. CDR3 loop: CSAILVGDLYEQYF. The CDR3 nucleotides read TGCAGTGCAATTCTAGTGGGTGACCTGTACGAGCAGTACTTC.

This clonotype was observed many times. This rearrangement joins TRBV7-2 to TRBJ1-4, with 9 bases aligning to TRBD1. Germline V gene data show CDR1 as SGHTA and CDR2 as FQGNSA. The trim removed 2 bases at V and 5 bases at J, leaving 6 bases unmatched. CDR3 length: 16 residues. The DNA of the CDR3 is TGTGCCAGCAGCTTAACTGGGGACAGGGAAAATGAAAAACTGTTTTTT. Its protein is CASSLTGDRENEKLFF. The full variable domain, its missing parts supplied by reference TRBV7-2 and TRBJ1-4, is GAGVSQSPSNKVTEKGKDVELRCDPISGHTALYWYRQSLGQGLEFLIYFQGNSAPDKSGLPSDRFSAERTGGSVSTLTIQRTQQEDSAVYLCASSLTGDRENEKLFFGSGTQLSVL.

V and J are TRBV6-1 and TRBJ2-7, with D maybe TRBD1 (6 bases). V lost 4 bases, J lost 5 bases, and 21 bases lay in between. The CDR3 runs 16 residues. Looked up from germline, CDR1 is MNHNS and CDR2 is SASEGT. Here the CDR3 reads CASSAEGVGIRNEQYF. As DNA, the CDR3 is TGTGCCAGCAGTGCCGAGGGGGTTGGAATTAGGAACGAGCAGTACTTC.

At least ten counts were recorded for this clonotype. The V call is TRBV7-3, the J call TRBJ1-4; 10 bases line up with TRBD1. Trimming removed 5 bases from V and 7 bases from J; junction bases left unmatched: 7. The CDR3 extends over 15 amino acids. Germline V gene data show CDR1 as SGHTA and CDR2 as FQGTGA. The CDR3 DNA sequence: TGTGCCAGCAGCCACCGGACAGGGGGTTCTGAAAAACTGTTTTTT. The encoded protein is CASSHRTGGSEKLFF.

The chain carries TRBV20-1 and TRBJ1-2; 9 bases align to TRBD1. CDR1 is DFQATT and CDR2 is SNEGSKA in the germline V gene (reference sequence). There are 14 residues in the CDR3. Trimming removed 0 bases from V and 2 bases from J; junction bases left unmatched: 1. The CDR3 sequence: CSARDGTGNYGYTF. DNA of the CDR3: TGCAGTGCTAGAGACGGGACAGGGAACTATGGCTACACCTTC.

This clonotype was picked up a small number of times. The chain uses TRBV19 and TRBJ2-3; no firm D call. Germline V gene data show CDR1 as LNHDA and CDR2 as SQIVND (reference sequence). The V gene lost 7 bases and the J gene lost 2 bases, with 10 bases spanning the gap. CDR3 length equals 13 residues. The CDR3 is CASNTVLTDTQYF. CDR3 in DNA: TGTGCCAGTAACACGGTACTCACAGATACGCAGTATTTT.

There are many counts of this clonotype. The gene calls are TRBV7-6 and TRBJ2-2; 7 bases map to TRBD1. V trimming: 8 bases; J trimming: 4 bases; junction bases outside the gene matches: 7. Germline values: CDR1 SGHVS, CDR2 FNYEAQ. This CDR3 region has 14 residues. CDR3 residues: CASGTGVGTGELFF. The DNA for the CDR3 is TGTGCCAGCGGAACAGGGGTTGGCACCGGGGAGCTGTTTTTT.

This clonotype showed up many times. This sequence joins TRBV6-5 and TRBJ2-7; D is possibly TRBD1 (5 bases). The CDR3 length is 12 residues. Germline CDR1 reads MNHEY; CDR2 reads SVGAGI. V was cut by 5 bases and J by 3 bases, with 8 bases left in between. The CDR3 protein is CASSPDNYEQYF. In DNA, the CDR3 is TGTGCCAGCAGTCCGGACAACTACGAGCAGTACTTC.

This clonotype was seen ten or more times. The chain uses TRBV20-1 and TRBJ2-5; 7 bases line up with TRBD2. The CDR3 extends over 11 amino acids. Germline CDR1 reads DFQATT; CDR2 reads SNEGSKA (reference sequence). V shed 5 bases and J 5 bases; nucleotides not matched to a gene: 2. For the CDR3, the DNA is TGCAGTGCTTGGACTAGGGAGACCCAGTACTTC. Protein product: CSAWTRETQYF.

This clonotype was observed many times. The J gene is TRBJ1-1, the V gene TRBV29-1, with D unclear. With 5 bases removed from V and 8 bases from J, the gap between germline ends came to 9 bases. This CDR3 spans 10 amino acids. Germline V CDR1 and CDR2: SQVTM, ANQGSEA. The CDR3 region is CSVRRDEAFF. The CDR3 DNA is TGCAGCGTTCGACGAGACGAAGCTTTCTTT.

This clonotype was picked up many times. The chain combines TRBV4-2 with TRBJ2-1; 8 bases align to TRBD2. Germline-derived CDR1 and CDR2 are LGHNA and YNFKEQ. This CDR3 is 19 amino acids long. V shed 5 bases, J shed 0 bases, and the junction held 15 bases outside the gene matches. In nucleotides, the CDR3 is TGTGCCAGCAGCGGCATAGGGACGTCGAGCGGGAGCTCCTACAATGAGCAGTTCTTC. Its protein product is CASSGIGTSSGSSYNEQFF.

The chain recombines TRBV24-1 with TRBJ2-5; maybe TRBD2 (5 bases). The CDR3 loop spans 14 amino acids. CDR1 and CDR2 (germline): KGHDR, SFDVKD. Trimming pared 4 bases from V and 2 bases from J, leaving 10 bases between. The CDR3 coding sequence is TGTGCCACCAGTGAACAAACTAGACAAGAGACCCAGTACTTC. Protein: CATSEQTRQETQYF.

CDR3 residues: CASSQLKGSRTDTQYF. The CDR3 nucleotides are TGCGCCAGCAGCCAACTAAAGGGGAGTCGCACAGATACGCAGTATTTT. The chain employs TRBV4-1 and TRBJ2-3; D could derive from TRBD1 or TRBD2 (5 bases each). This CDR3 spans 16 amino acids. Germline-derived CDR1 and CDR2 are MGHRA and YSYEKL. V lost 2 bases, J lost 1 base, and 13 bases lay in between.

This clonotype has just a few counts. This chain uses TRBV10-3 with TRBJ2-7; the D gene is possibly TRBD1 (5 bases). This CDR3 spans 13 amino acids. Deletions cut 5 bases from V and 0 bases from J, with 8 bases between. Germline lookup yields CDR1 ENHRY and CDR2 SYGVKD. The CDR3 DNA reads TGTGCCATCAGTACGGACAACTCCTACGAGCAGTACTTC. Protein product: CAISTDNSYEQYF.

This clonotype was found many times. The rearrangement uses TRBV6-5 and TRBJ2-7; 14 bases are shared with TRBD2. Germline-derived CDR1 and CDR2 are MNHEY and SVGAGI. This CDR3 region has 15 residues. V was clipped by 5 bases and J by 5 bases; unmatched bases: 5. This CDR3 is CASSRLAGGFHEQYF. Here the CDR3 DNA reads TGTGCCAGCAGTCGACTAGCGGGAGGGTTCCACGAGCAGTACTTC.

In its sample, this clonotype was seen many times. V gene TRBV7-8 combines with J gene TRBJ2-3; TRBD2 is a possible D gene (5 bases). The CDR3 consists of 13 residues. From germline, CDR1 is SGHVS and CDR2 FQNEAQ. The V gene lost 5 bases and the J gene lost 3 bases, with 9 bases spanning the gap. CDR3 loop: CASSRDLTDTQYF. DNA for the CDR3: TGTGCCAGCAGCCGGGATCTAACAGATACGCAGTATTTT.

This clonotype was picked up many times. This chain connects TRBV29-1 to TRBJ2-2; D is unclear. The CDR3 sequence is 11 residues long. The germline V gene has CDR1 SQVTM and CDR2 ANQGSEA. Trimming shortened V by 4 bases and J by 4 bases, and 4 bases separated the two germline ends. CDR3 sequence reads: CSVGSTGELFF. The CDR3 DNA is TGCAGCGTTGGGAGCACCGGGGAGCTGTTTTTT.

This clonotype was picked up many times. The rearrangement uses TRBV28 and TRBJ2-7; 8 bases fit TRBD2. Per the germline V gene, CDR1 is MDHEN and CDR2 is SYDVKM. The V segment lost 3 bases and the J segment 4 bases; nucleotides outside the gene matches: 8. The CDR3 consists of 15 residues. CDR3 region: CASSLPGTSSYEQYF. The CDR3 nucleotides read TGTGCCAGCAGTTTGCCCGGGACTAGTTCGTACGAGCAGTACTTC.